Presented here are 30 T cell receptor beta chains from one specimen sequenced in a study of cytomegalovirus exposure and HLA in healthy donors. The PCR employed 60 Vbeta primers together with 13 Jbeta primers. Generated by immunoSEQ multiplex PCR, the TCRdb table keeps only in-frame clones and is missing some. The sample holds approximately 130,000 clones, approximately 84% seen once. Sequencing input: PBMCs. All receptors come from a boy under 10 years old in good health and CMV-seronegative.

The chain uses TRBV5-4 and TRBJ2-5; D is unresolved. CDR1 is SGHNT, CDR2 YYREEE, per germline (reference sequence). The CDR3 sequence is 13 residues long. V gave up 4 bases and J gave up 11 bases, with 18 bases separating them. The CDR3 here is CASSTRPFTVQYF. Written as DNA, the CDR3 is TGTGCCAGCAGCACGAGGCCCTTCACCGTACAGTACTTC.

The J gene is TRBJ1-1, the V gene TRBV14; 10 nucleotides align to TRBD1. Germline CDR1 reads SGHDN; CDR2 reads FVKESK. The V segment lost 1 base and the J segment 1 base; nucleotides outside the gene matches: 6. The CDR3 spans 17 residues. The CDR3: CASSQGRDRGPNTEAFF. The DNA of the CDR3 is TGTGCCAGCAGCCAAGGGCGGGACAGGGGACCGAACACTGAAGCTTTCTTT.

CDR3: CASSLPPGHPNEKLFF. The CDR3 DNA follows: TGTGCCAGCAGCTTACCTCCGGGACACCCTAATGAAAAACTGTTTTTT. This rearrangement joins TRBV5-4 to TRBJ1-4, with TRBD1 as a possible D gene (6 bases). The CDR3 is 16 amino acids. V lost 2 bases to trimming and J lost 3 bases, with 14 bases between them. Germline CDR1 reads SGHNT; CDR2 reads YYREEE (reference sequence).

This sequence joins TRBV5-4 and TRBJ2-2, with TRBD2 matching over 7 bases. CDR1 is SGHNT and CDR2 is YYREEE in the germline V gene (reference sequence). There are 13 residues in the CDR3. Unmatched junction bases numbered 3, after V lost 3 bases and J lost 7 bases. The CDR3 DNA reads as TGTGCCAGCAGCTCCGGACTAGTCGGGGAGCTGTTTTTT. It codes for CASSSGLVGELFF.

This sequence joins TRBV11-2 and TRBJ2-3; tentatively, D is TRBD2 (6 bases). Germline V lookup: CDR1 SGHAT, CDR2 FQNNGV. V lost 2 bases to trimming and J lost 4 bases, with 16 bases between them. This CDR3 is built from 16 residues. The CDR3 coding sequence is TGTGCCAGCAGCTTACGTACTAGCTTGGGGGCAGATACGCAGTATTTT. Translating it yields CASSLRTSLGADTQYF.

The V gene is TRBV5-1, the J gene TRBJ1-5; TRBD1 matches 8 bases. The CDR3 totals 15 residues. After removal of 4 bases from V and 6 bases from J, the junction contained 9 bases not matched to a gene. Germline CDR1 is SGHRS and CDR2 is YFSETQ. The CDR3 sequence: CASSPEAGGGQPQHF. In DNA form, the CDR3 reads TGCGCCAGCAGCCCGGAGGCAGGGGGCGGTCAGCCCCAGCATTTT.

This rearrangement joins TRBV19 to TRBJ1-5, with 7 bases aligning to TRBD1. This CDR3 has 17 residues. CDR1 is LNHDA, CDR2 SQIVND, per germline (reference sequence). Trimming cost V 2 bases and J 6 bases; bases outside gene matches: 13. The CDR3 DNA follows: TGTGCCAGTAGTATAAGGGGCAGGGGGTTGCGCAGTCAGCCCCAGCATTTT. This gives the protein CASSIRGRGLRSQPQHF.

This chain uses TRBV6-5 with TRBJ1-2; TRBD1 aligns across 10 bases. Germline values: CDR1 MNHEY, CDR2 SVGAGI. This CDR3 spans 15 amino acids. V lost 4 bases to trimming and J lost 6 bases; unmatched junction nucleotides: 8. CDR3 loop: CASSSGTGAFHGYTF. The CDR3 nucleotides read TGTGCCAGCAGTTCCGGGACAGGGGCCTTTCATGGCTACACCTTC.

The CDR3 loop reads CASSLAGQGGVQKLFF. The DNA of the CDR3 is TGTGCCAGCAGCTTGGCGGGACAGGGAGGAGTACAAAAACTGTTTTTT. This sequence joins TRBV5-4 and TRBJ1-4; the match to TRBD1 covers 9 bases. V lost 0 bases and J lost 9; bases outside the gene matches: 9. There are 16 residues in the CDR3. Germline loops: CDR1 SGHNT, CDR2 YYREEE (reference sequence). The full variable domain, completed using reference TRBV5-4 and TRBJ1-4, is ETGVTQSPTHLIKTRGQQVTLRCSSQSGHNTVSWYQQALGQGPQFIFQYYREEENGRGNFPPRFSGLQFPNYSSELNVNALELDDSALYLCASSLAGQGGVQKLFFGSGTQLSVL.

V usage is TRBV4-1 and J usage is TRBJ1-1, with D perhaps TRBD1 (5 bases). CDR1 MGHRA and CDR2 YSYEKL come from the germline V gene. The CDR3 runs to 12 residues. V lost 7 bases to trimming and J lost 1 base, with 7 bases between them. The CDR3 reads CASTGGNTEAFF. The CDR3 DNA is TGCGCCAGCACCGGGGGGAACACTGAAGCTTTCTTT.

This sequence joins TRBV10-2 and TRBJ1-5, with D possibly being TRBD1 (5 bases). V dropped 0 bases and J dropped 4 bases, with 7 bases sitting between them. This CDR3 region has 14 residues. Germline values: CDR1 WSHSY, CDR2 SAAADI. CDR3 sequence (DNA): TGCGCCAGCAGTGAGTCCCGGGGGAATCAGCCCCAGCATTTT. This translates into CASSESRGNQPQHF.

The chain combines TRBV29-1 with TRBJ1-1; TRBD1 might be the D (6 bases). CDR3 length: 14 residues. The germline gives CDR1 SQVTM, CDR2 ANQGSEA. Trimming removed 7 bases from V and 0 bases from J, with 15 bases in between. The CDR3 is CSDRGGAMNTEAFF. As DNA, the CDR3 is TGCAGCGACCGAGGGGGGGCCATGAACACTGAAGCTTTCTTT.

V gene TRBV6-6 combines with J gene TRBJ1-1; D unclear. CDR3 size: 14 residues. CDR1 MNHNY and CDR2 SVGAGI come from the germline V gene (reference sequence). Deletions cut 0 bases from V and 9 bases from J, with 14 bases between. CDR3 nucleotides: TGTGCCAGCAGTTACTCGATTCGTCCCGGGAAAGCTTTCTTT. It specifies CASSYSIRPGKAFF.

V and J are TRBV4-1 and TRBJ2-2; a possible D gene is TRBD2 (7 bases). The CDR3 has 18 residues. Germline assignment: CDR1 MGHRA and CDR2 YSYEKL. Trimming cost V 4 bases and J 4 bases, with 22 bases left between them. The CDR3 sequence: CASSLLGVGGGGTGELFF. CDR3 DNA: TGCGCCAGCAGCCTCTTGGGGGTTGGGGGGGGCGGCACCGGGGAGCTGTTTTTT.

The chain combines TRBV19 with TRBJ1-3, with D tentatively TRBD1 (6 bases). Trimming shortened V by 10 bases and J by 3 bases, and 19 bases separated the two germline ends. CDR3 length equals 15 residues. Germline CDR1 is LNHDA and CDR2 is SQIVND (reference sequence). As DNA, the CDR3 is TGTGCCACGCTCTTTAGGGACAACTATGGAAACACCATATATTTT. This translates into CATLFRDNYGNTIYF. Full variable domain (rest looked up from reference TRBV19 and TRBJ1-3): DGGITQSPKYLFRKEGQNVTLSCEQNLNHDAMYWYRQDPGQGLRLIYYSQIVNDFQKGDIAEGYSVSREKKESFPLTVTSAQKNPTAFYLCATLFRDNYGNTIYFGEGSWLTVV.

This clone has a handful of counts. The chain links TRBV7-9 to TRBJ2-1; 7 bases are shared with TRBD1. The CDR3 covers 19 residues. CDR1 SEHNR and CDR2 FQNEAQ come from the germline V gene (reference sequence). V dropped 1 base and J dropped 9; count of bases not matched to a gene: 21. In nucleotides, the CDR3 is TGTGCCAGCAGCTTAGAGTCCCCCTTCCTCGGGACAGTAAATGTTGAGCAGTTCTTC. Amino acids: CASSLESPFLGTVNVEQFF. Supplemented by reference TRBV7-9 and TRBJ2-1, the full variable domain reads DTGVSQNPRHKITKRGQNVTFRCDPISEHNRLYWYRQTLGQGPEFLTYFQNEAQLEKSRLLSDRFSAERPKGSFSTLEIQRTEQGDSAMYLCASSLESPFLGTVNVEQFFGPGTRLTVL.

This chain joins TRBV15 and TRBJ2-1; TRBD2 is a possible D gene (5 bases). Germline CDR1 is LNHNV and CDR2 is YYDKDF (reference sequence). Trimming pared 0 bases from V and 1 base from J, leaving 7 bases between. The CDR3 consists of 15 residues. The CDR3 region is CATSRDGESYNEQFF. The DNA of the CDR3 is TGTGCCACCAGCAGAGATGGGGAGTCCTACAATGAGCAGTTCTTC.

The chain employs TRBV6-4 and TRBJ2-1; no reliable D call. V dropped 2 bases and J dropped 7 bases, with 9 bases sitting between them. This CDR3 has 13 amino acids. Germline loops: CDR1 MRHNA, CDR2 SNTAGT. This CDR3 is CASSDTEQNEQFF. CDR3 DNA sequence: TGTGCCAGCAGTGACACAGAACAGAATGAGCAGTTCTTC.

J is TRBJ1-2 and V is TRBV2; TRBD1 agrees at 8 bases. The germline gives CDR1 SNHLY, CDR2 FYNNEI. This CDR3 contains 14 residues. V lost 6 bases, J lost 0 bases, and 3 bases stayed unmatched. The CDR3 loop is CASRSGGANYGYTF. The CDR3, as DNA: TGTGCCAGCAGGTCAGGGGGCGCTAACTATGGCTACACCTTC.

This clone turned up a few times. V and J are TRBV6-6 and TRBJ2-7; unclear D gene. Germline V gene lookup returns CDR1 MNHNY and CDR2 SVGAGI (reference sequence). Between the trimmed V and J ends, which lost 2 bases and 0 bases, there was a span of 14 bases. The CDR3 covers 16 residues. DNA for the CDR3: TGTGCCAGCAGTTACACCGACCGACAAAGCTCCTACGAGCAGTACGTC. It encodes CASSYTDRQSSYEQYV.

V and J are TRBV29-1 and TRBJ2-3, with 8 nucleotides matching TRBD1. Germline loops: CDR1 SQVTM, CDR2 ANQGSEA. After removal of 2 bases from V and 5 bases from J, the junction contained 3 bases not matched to a gene. The CDR3 is 13 residues long. In DNA form, the CDR3 reads TGCAGCGTTGAACAGGGGGCAGTAGATACGCAGTATTTT. The encoded protein is CSVEQGAVDTQYF.

The chain uses TRBV27 and TRBJ1-2; 9 bases align to TRBD1. Germline V gene data show CDR1 as MNHEY and CDR2 as SMNVEV (reference sequence). V lost 9 bases to trimming and J lost 1 base; unmatched junction nucleotides: 12. The CDR3 sequence is 16 residues long. The CDR3 bases are TGTGCCAGTCGGGACCGGGGACAGGGCTTTAACTATGGCTACACCTTC. Translated, it gives CASRDRGQGFNYGYTF.

This chain uses TRBV5-5 with TRBJ2-1, with D perhaps TRBD2 (6 bases). Trimming cost V 2 bases and J 5 bases, with 11 bases left between them. In germline, CDR1 is SGHKS, CDR2 YYEKEE (reference sequence). This CDR3 contains 14 residues. The DNA of the CDR3 is TGTGCCAGCAGCTTACGCCTAGCGAACAATGAGCAGTTCTTC. Translated: CASSLRLANNEQFF.

The rearrangement uses TRBV30 and TRBJ2-5, with 10 bases aligning to TRBD1. The V gene end was trimmed by 2 bases and the J gene end by 4 bases; junction bases not matched to a gene: 13. Looked up from germline, CDR1 is GTSNPN and CDR2 is SVGIG (reference sequence). The length of the CDR3 is 17 residues. CDR3: CAWSPTPLGQGLETQYF. CDR3 coding DNA: TGTGCCTGGAGTCCTACCCCCTTGGGACAGGGGTTAGAGACCCAGTACTTC. Based on the CDR3 plus reference TRBV30 and TRBJ2-5, the full variable domain is SQTIHQWPATLVQPVGSPLSLECTVEGTSNPNLYWYRQAAGRGLQLLFYSVGIGQISSEVPQNLSASRPQDRQFILSSKKLLLSDSGFYLCAWSPTPLGQGLETQYFGPGTRLLVL.

The rearrangement links TRBV9 to TRBJ1-4, with TRBD1 as a possible D gene (6 bases). Germline V gene lookup returns CDR1 SGDLS and CDR2 YYNGEE. This CDR3 has 16 amino acids. V was cut by 2 bases and J by 3 bases, with 14 bases left in between. The CDR3 is CASSVQAGEPNEKLFF. CDR3 DNA: TGTGCCAGCAGCGTCCAGGCAGGGGAGCCTAATGAAAAACTGTTTTTT.

About this clone itself: Relative to the germline gene, one junction end is altered; a read error may explain this. The chain joins TRBV10-3 to TRBJ2-5; maybe TRBD1 (5 bases). Germline CDR1 reads ENHRY; CDR2 reads SYGVKD. The CDR3 is 13 residues long. CDR3 sequence: CATSGLRQETQYF. CDR3 nucleotides: TGCGCCACTTCAGGGCTTCGACAAGAGACCCAGTACTTC.

This chain joins TRBV7-8 and TRBJ1-1; 7 bases match TRBD1. With V trimmed by 2 bases and J by 5 bases, 5 bases remained unmatched. CDR1 SGHVS and CDR2 FQNEAQ come from the germline V gene. The CDR3 is 14 residues long. The CDR3 region is CASSLNRGETEAFF. The CDR3 bases are TGTGCCAGCAGCTTAAACAGGGGAGAGACTGAAGCTTTCTTT.

The chain carries TRBV5-1 and TRBJ2-7, with 7 bases matching TRBD1. Germline trimming cut 2 bases from V and 6 bases from J; bases unmatched to any gene: 8. CDR3 size: 14 residues. Germline CDR1 SGHRS, CDR2 YFSETQ. The CDR3: CASSFTSTGREQYF. The CDR3 DNA reads as TGCGCCAGCAGCTTTACCTCGACAGGGCGCGAGCAGTACTTC.

As concerns this clone: The conserved closing phenylalanine or tryptophan is absent in this CDR3, likely reflecting a read error. This rearrangement joins TRBV25-1 to TRBJ1-2; D remains ambiguous. The germline V gene has CDR1 MGHDK and CDR2 SYGVNS. V lost 6 bases to trimming and J lost 6 bases, with 11 bases between them. The CDR3 contains 12 residues. CDR3 sequence reads: CASRRTGDGYTL. Here the CDR3 DNA reads TGTGCCAGCAGACGGACGGGAGATGGCTACACCCTC.

The chain has TRBV6-6 and TRBJ2-1, with 7 bases fitting TRBD1. CDR1 is MNHNY, CDR2 SVGAGI, per germline (reference sequence). The ends lost 6 bases at V and 1 base at J; junction bases unmatched: 6. This CDR3 is 15 amino acids long. In nucleotides, the CDR3 is TGTGCCAGCAGACCGACGACAGGGTCCTACAATGAGCAGTTCTTC. Its protein product is CASRPTTGSYNEQFF.